In its sample, the clone carrying this T cell receptor beta chain was seen many times. Its matching antigen is unknown. A read error may be the cause here, since a much bigger clone is one base away. TCRdb used MiXCR to reprocess the multiplex PCR reads, holding one entry per CDR3 protein. This sample has nearly 110,000 distinct CDR3 sequences; 30% occur once, and the top ten carry under 6%. Germline CDR1 and CDR2: SSHAT and FNYEAQ (reference sequence). This CDR3 has 15 amino acids. The data were obtained in a study of breast tumors, draining lymph nodes, adjacent tissues. Findings and limits, study-wide: Tumors had less TCR diversity than lymph nodes, more than nontumor tissue. Findings are consistent with lymph node origin and intratumoral expansion of most tumor T cells. Luminal-like breast cancer showed significantly greater tumor-nontumor repertoire similarity than basal-like breast cancer did.

Axillary draining lymph nodes of breast cancer patients supplied the node samples. This sequence joins TRBV7-7 and TRBJ2-5, with 12 bases that match TRBD2. This clonotype was sampled from a female donor with breast cancer. Some clones in this sample may be carry-over from other donors' samples. Sequenced material: axillary lymph node tissue. The CDR3 reads CASSTSGGTQETQHF. The CDR3 DNA follows: TGTGCTAGCAGTACTAGCGGGGGGACTCAAGAGACCCAGCACTTC.